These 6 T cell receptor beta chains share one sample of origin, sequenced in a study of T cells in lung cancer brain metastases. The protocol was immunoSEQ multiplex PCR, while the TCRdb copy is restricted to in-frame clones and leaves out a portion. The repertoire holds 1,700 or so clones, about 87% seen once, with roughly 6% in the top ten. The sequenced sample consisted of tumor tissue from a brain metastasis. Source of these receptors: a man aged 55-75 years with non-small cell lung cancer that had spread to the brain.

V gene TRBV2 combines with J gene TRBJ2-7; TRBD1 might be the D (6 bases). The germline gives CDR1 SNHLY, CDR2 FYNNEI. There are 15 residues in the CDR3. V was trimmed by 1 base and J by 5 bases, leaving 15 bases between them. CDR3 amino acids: CASSEGRQVYHEQYF. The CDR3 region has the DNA TGTGCCAGCAGTGAAGGGCGACAGGTATACCACGAGCAGTACTTC. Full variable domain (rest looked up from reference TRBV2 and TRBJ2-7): EPEVTQTPSHQVTQMGQEVILRCVPISNHLYFYWYRQILGQKVEFLVSFYNNEISEKSEIFDDQFSVERPDGSNFTLKIRSTKLEDSAMYFCASSEGRQVYHEQYFGPGTRLTVT.

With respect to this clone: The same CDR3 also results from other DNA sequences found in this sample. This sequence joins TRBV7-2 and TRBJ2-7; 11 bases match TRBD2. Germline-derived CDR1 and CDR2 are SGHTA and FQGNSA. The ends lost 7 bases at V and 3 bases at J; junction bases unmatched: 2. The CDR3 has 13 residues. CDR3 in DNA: TGTGCCAGCATGCTAGCGGGAGGCTACGAGCAGTACTTC. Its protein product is CASMLAGGYEQYF.

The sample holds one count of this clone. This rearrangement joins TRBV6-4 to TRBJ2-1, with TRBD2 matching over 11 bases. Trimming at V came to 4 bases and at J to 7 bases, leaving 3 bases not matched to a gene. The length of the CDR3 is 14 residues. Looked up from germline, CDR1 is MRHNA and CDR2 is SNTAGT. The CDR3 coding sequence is TGTGCCAGCAGTGTAGCGGGGGGGCGGAATGAGCAGTTCTTC. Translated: CASSVAGGRNEQFF.

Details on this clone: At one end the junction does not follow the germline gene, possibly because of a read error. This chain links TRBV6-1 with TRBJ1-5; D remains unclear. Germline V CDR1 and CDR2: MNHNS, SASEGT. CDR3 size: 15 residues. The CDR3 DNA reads TGTGCCAGCAGTGAAGTAACAGCTAGCAATCAGCTCCAGCATTTT. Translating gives CASSEVTASNQLQHF.

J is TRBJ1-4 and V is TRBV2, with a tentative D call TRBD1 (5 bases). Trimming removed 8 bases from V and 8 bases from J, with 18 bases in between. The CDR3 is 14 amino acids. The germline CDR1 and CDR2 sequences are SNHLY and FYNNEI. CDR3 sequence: CASQTGRRGEKLFF. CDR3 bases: TGTGCCAGCCAAACAGGTCGCCGAGGAGAAAAACTGTTTTTT.

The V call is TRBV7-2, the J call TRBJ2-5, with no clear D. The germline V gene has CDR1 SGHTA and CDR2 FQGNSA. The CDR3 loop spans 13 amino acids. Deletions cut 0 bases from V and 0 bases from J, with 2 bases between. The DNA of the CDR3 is TGTGCCAGCAGCTTAGCCCACCAAGAGACCCAGTACTTC. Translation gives CASSLAHQETQYF.